This T cell receptor (beta chain) derives from a study of HIV-infected children after antiretroviral therapy interruption (dated by TCRdb to the late 2010s). At the level of the whole study: The study included eight children, four on planned treatment interruption and four on continuous treatment, and all eight had a CD4+ count above 500 and a viral load below 50 copies/ml. Recorded exposure to EBV and CMV was present in most of the participating children. TCR repertoires were compared between children on planned treatment interruption and children on continuous antiretroviral treatment, alongside thymic output measurements. Samples from the interruption arm were taken at week 0, at week 12, at the end of interruption (week 24 or 48), and about 3 years after the study ended. Continuous-treatment samples were analyzed from corresponding weeks 0, 48 and 150. Median age was 9.5 years in the interruption group and about 8 years in the continuous treatment group.

Counted from cysteine to phenylalanine, this CDR3 has 15 amino acids. Of the read, only the CDR3 DNA is kept; its 45 bases are in frame from base 1. V lost 2 bases and J lost 3 bases, and the count of bases not matched to a germline gene is 1. The germline V gene encodes CDR1 WNHNN and CDR2 SYGVQD (reference sequence). The meaning of the sample's treatment or condition label: PENTA 11 planned treatment interruption arm or continuous ART arm. The participants were children from the United Kingdom between 2 and 15 years old who had been on ART with at least three drugs for 24 weeks or longer. Cryopreserved PBMCs containing at least 5 million viable cells were required, and four candidate patients were excluded because of low viable PBMC yield. Naive CD4+ CD45RA+ CD45RO- T cells were FACS-sorted from thawed PBMCs on a FACSAria III cell sorter. Sorted cells were fixed, and RNA was extracted using the RNeasy FFPE kit followed by the RNeasy Micro kit.

What the study reported, not specific to this receptor: An increase in the naive CD4+ Gini coefficient was observed by the end of treatment interruption, suggesting clonal expansion, and a return to baseline was observed by 3 years. Sorted CD45RA+ naive cells might include minor non-naive CD45RA+ populations such as EMRA or stem memory cells. The low number of patients is regarded as a limitation, and the data should be interpreted with caution. For naive CD4+ repertoires of PTI patients, CDR3 sharing between time points dropped once interruption began, while many sequences were shared between the end of interruption and 3 years later.

The library was obtained by 3' RACE. TCR libraries were constructed from RNA with a 3' RACE protocol that used unique molecular identifiers to correct for PCR amplification bias. Amplicon libraries were pooled in groups of up to 12 and sequenced on an Illumina MiSeq using v2 2x250 paired-end chemistry. The paper's data handling went like this. Decombinator was used to process the reads, assigning V and J genes and CDR3 and applying barcode-based correction of errors and PCR bias. Repertoires were subsampled to equal depth before Gini coefficient calculation using the R ineq package. CDR3 similarity was assessed with GLIPH, Hamming distance and a shared triplet metric. TCRdb itself trimmed the public reads at Q25 with fastp, ran MiXCR and retained productive beta chains. Each entry is one CDR3 protein sequence, shown with its most common DNA and genes. The V and J calls follow TCRdb's processing rather than the paper's. This sample has about 46,000 distinct CDR3 sequences in its table, and about 4.3% of those were observed once. Together, the top ten hold 0.7% of the sample.

This clonotype came up many times. Its antigen has not been determined. The record has no base qualities; no much larger clone is one base away. This sequence originates from a pool of human donors with HIV. The chain uses TRBV10-1 and TRBJ2-5; TRBD2 agrees with 12 junctional bases. This sample comprised CD45RA+ CD4+ T cells from PBMCs, pooled from several time points, obtained from a donor given antiretroviral therapy, either interrupted or continuous. According to the study, the label for this sample's cell subset or site signals: naive CD4+ CD45RA+ CD45RO- T cells. The CDR3 protein: CASSELAGGKETQYF. The sequenced DNA is TGCGCCAGCAGTGAGCTAGCGGGGGGGAAAGAGACCCAGTACTTC.